These T cell receptor beta chains were read from a single sample in a study of OX40 agonist ivuxolimab in advanced cancers. The method was immunoSEQ multiplex PCR; TCRdb's version includes in-frame clones alone and lacks a portion of them. The repertoire holds around 62,000 clones, with 65% to 90% as singletons. Sequencing was performed on CD4+ or CD8+ T cells sorted from blood, taken in a trial of the OX40 agonist ivuxolimab. The source of these receptors is an adult with an advanced solid tumor such as melanoma, head and neck, liver or kidney cancer. Each CDR3 is given with its conserved first and last residue. Each record gives: J gene, clone size, V gene, D gene, CDR3 DNA, CDR3 protein. A D gene is named only where the DNA matches it firmly. The listing skips clone size in some rows; elsewhere it reads once, few, many or a size class.

>TRBJ1-1|NA|TRBV6-5|NA
TGTGCCAGCAGTGCCATCGGGGCCATGAACACTGAAGCTTTCTTT
CASSAIGAMNTEAFF
>TRBJ2-1|few|TRBV10-2|TRBD2
TGCGCCAGCAGTGATGCTAGCGGGAGGTATGAGCAGTTCTTC
CASSDASGRYEQFF
>TRBJ2-7|NA|TRBV7-2|NA
TGTGCCAGCAGCTTAGATTATACTTCCTACGAGCAGTACTTC
CASSLDYTSYEQYF
>TRBJ2-7|NA|TRBV25-1|NA
TGTGCCAGCAGTGTCGACAGGACCTACGAGCAGTACTTC
CASSVDRTYEQYF
>TRBJ2-7|NA|TRBV9|TRBD2
TGTGCCAGCAGCGTAGGTAGCGGGGCCACCTACGAGCAGTACTTC
CASSVGSGATYEQYF
>TRBJ2-3|NA|TRBV27|TRBD1
TGTGCCAGCAGTTTAAAGGACAGGGGGACAGATACGCAGTATTTT
CASSLKDRGTDTQYF
>TRBJ1-4|NA|TRBV9|NA
TGTGCCAGCAGCGTGGGTGAGGGGTTTCTTGAAAAACTGTTTTTT
CASSVGEGFLEKLFF
>TRBJ2-1|NA|TRBV10-3|TRBD2
TGTGCCATCAGCAGGACTAGCGGGGGGCATGAGCAGTTCTTC
CAISRTSGGHEQFF
>TRBJ1-2|NA|TRBV28|TRBD1
TGTGCCAGCTCTAAGGGACAGGGGAACTATGGCTACACCTTC
CASSKGQGNYGYTF
>TRBJ2-3|NA|TRBV5-5|NA
TGTGCCAGCACCCACCGTGGAGCTGGCACAGATACGCAGTATTTT
CASTHRGAGTDTQYF
>TRBJ2-1|NA|TRBV9|NA
TGTGCCAGCAGCGTAGGATCCGTCCCCAATGAGCAGTTCTTC
CASSVGSVPNEQFF
>TRBJ1-3|NA|TRBV9|NA
TGTGCCAGCAGCGTAGACCAGGGAGGAAACACCATATATTTT
CASSVDQGGNTIYF
>TRBJ2-3|NA|TRBV9|NA
TGTGCCAGCAGCGCAATGGGCACAGATACGCAGTATTTT
CASSAMGTDTQYF
>TRBJ2-3|NA|TRBV6-5|NA
TGTGCCAGTCGAGGGGGACCTCAGGGTACAGATACGCAGTATTTT
CASRGGPQGTDTQYF
>TRBJ2-2|few|TRBV6-1|TRBD1
TGTGCCAGCAGAGGTGGGACAGGGGTGGCCGGGGAGCTGTTTTTT
CASRGGTGVAGELFF
>TRBJ2-7|once|TRBV10-3|NA
TGTGCCATCAAAGGAGCGCGTGGTTACGAGCAGTACTTC
CAIKGARGYEQYF
>TRBJ2-5|NA|TRBV5-1|TRBD1
TGCGCCAGCAGCCTAGTGACAGGGTTTATCCAAGAGACCCAGTACTTC
CASSLVTGFIQETQYF
>TRBJ2-7|NA|TRBV6-5|NA
TGTGCCAGCAGTGCCCCGGGACTCCCCTCCTACGAGCAGTACTTC
CASSAPGLPSYEQYF
>TRBJ2-1|NA|TRBV5-1|NA
TGCGCCAGCAGCTTGACTAGCCCATTCAGTTCCTACAATGAGCAGTTCTTC
CASSLTSPFSSYNEQFF
>TRBJ1-3|NA|TRBV5-1|TRBD1
TGCGCCAGCAGCTTGGGGACAGGGGAAGGAAACACCATATATTTT
CASSLGTGEGNTIYF
>TRBJ2-7|few|TRBV5-1|TRBD1
TGCGCCAGTGCGGACAGGGTTAGCTACGAGCAGTACTTC
CASADRVSYEQYF
>TRBJ2-7|once|TRBV5-6|NA
TGTGCCAGCAGCTTGGTACAGGACCCCTTCTACGAGCAGTACTTC
CASSLVQDPFYEQYF
>TRBJ2-2|NA|TRBV19|NA
TGTGCCAGTAGTATATGGGTAGCTGGGGAGCTGTTTTTT
CASSIWVAGELFF
>TRBJ2-5|once|TRBV27|NA
TGTGCCAGCAGGAGGGAGTACATTGAGACCCAGTACTTC
CASRREYIETQYF
>TRBJ2-1|NA|TRBV11-2|NA
TGTGCCAGCAGCTTCATCAGGGGAAACAATGAGCAGTTCTTC
CASSFIRGNNEQFF
>TRBJ2-6|NA|TRBV11-3|TRBD1
TGTGCCAGCAGCCCCCGGACAGGGGCGCGAGGGGCCAACGTCCTGACTTTC
CASSPRTGARGANVLTF
>TRBJ2-1|NA|TRBV28|TRBD1
TGTGCCAGCAGGGGACCTAACAGGGGCTCCTACAATGAGCAGTTCTTC
CASRGPNRGSYNEQFF
>TRBJ2-7|NA|TRBV28|NA
TGTGCCAGCAGCTCCCCTTGGGGGGGCGTCTACGAGCAGTACTTC
CASSSPWGGVYEQYF
>TRBJ2-1|NA|TRBV5-4|TRBD2
TGTGCCAGCAGCCTGGGAGCGGGAGACTCCGGGGATGAGCAGTTCTTC
CASSLGAGDSGDEQFF
>TRBJ2-2|NA|TRBV7-2|TRBD2
TGTGCCAGCCTCCCGGGGAGGGCGAACACCGGGGAGCTGTTTTTT
CASLPGRANTGELFF
>TRBJ1-2|NA|TRBV15|NA
TGTGCCACCAGCAGAGATTTGCAGGGGAACTATGGCTACACCTTC
CATSRDLQGNYGYTF
>TRBJ1-2|medium-sized|TRBV7-8|NA
TGTGCCAGCAGCTTAGTACGCGACTATGGCTACACCTTC
CASSLVRDYGYTF
>TRBJ1-1|NA|TRBV29-1|NA
TGCAGCGTGAGCAACCTTTCTGGGGGCCTTAGGACTGAAGCTTTCTTT
CSVSNLSGGLRTEAFF
>TRBJ2-3|NA|TRBV4-3|NA
TGCGCCAGCAGCCAGGCCTTTGCTGGCAGGGATACGCAGTATTTT
CASSQAFAGRDTQYF
>TRBJ2-5|NA|TRBV11-2|NA
TGTGCCAGCAGCACCCCAGGGGAGACCCAGTACTTC
CASSTPGETQYF
>TRBJ1-1|NA|TRBV7-3|NA
TGTGCCAGCAGCCCCCACCCGGACAGGAACACTGAAGCTTTCTTT
CASSPHPDRNTEAFF
>TRBJ2-2|NA|TRBV9|TRBD1
TGTGCCAGCAGCGCCCGGACAGGGCCGGGGACCGGGGAGCTGTTTTTT
CASSARTGPGTGELFF
>TRBJ2-2|NA|TRBV9|NA
TGTGCCAGCAGCCTGGGAGGGACAGTAGGGAACGGGGAGCTGTTTTTT
CASSLGGTVGNGELFF
>TRBJ2-7|NA|TRBV10-1|NA
TGCGCCAGCCCCCGGCCCCGCTACGAGCAGTACTTC
CASPRPRYEQYF
>TRBJ1-5|NA|TRBV4-1|NA
TGCGCCAGCAGCCAAGATCCGGGGGAGCGCAATCAGCCCCAGCATTTT
CASSQDPGERNQPQHF
>TRBJ2-7|NA|TRBV9|TRBD1
TGTGCCAGCAGCGCCGACAGGGGAGATGGCGAGCAGTACTTC
CASSADRGDGEQYF
>TRBJ1-1|NA|TRBV7-2|NA
TGTGCCAGCAGCTTAGCAACGTTCACTGAAGCTTTCTTT
CASSLATFTEAFF
>TRBJ1-3|NA|TRBV21-1|NA
TGTGCCAGCAGTCTATCCGGAGACCCCAACACCATATATTTT
CASSLSGDPNTIYF
>TRBJ1-4|NA|TRBV4-3|NA
TGCGCCAGCAGCCAAGGGGGACGGAGCGATGAAAAACTGTTTTTT
CASSQGGRSDEKLFF
>TRBJ2-2|NA|TRBV19|TRBD1
TGTGCCAGTAGGAGAACCGGGACAGAGGCGGGCGGGGAGCTGTTTTTT
CASRRTGTEAGGELFF
>TRBJ2-3|once|TRBV5-1|NA
TGCGCCAGCAGCTTGATAGGGCAAAGCACAGATACGCAGTATTTT
CASSLIGQSTDTQYF
>TRBJ2-3|NA|TRBV7-2|TRBD2
TGTGCCAGCAGCTCCAGACTAGCGGGAGGAGCAGATACGCAGTATTTT
CASSSRLAGGADTQYF
>TRBJ2-2|once|TRBV4-3|NA
TGCGCCAGCAGTCCCCAGGGGGGGCCTAGCACCGGGGAGCTGTTTTTT
CASSPQGGPSTGELFF
>TRBJ1-5|few|TRBV5-1|TRBD1
TGCGCCAGCAGCTTGTTCGGGGACAGAAATCAGCCCCAGCATTTT
CASSLFGDRNQPQHF
>TRBJ2-5|once|TRBV15|TRBD1
TGTGCCACCAGCAGAGATTTAGGGGGCGCACAGACCCAGTACTTC
CATSRDLGGAQTQYF
>TRBJ1-4|NA|TRBV11-2|NA
TGTGCCAGCAGCTTCCCAAATGAAAAACTGTTTTTT
CASSFPNEKLFF
>TRBJ2-3|once|TRBV10-1|NA
TGCGCCAGCCCCCGGGCAGATACGCAGTATTTT
CASPRADTQYF
>TRBJ2-1|few|TRBV5-1|NA
TGCGCCAGCAGCTTGGAGCTGGAGAAGCAGTTCTTC
CASSLELEKQFF
>TRBJ2-7|NA|TRBV6-1|NA
TGTGCCAGCAGACGGGACGGCTACGAGCAGTACTTC
CASRRDGYEQYF
>TRBJ2-7|NA|TRBV11-2|TRBD2
TGTGCCAGCAGCTTTAGCGGGGCGGCCTCCTACGAGCAGTACTTC
CASSFSGAASYEQYF